The 29 T cell receptor beta chains reported below all come from one sample, sequenced in a study of cytomegalovirus exposure and HLA in healthy donors. PCR primers comprised 60 Vbeta and 13 Jbeta primers. This table comes from immunoSEQ multiplex PCR, and its TCRdb copy is limited to in-frame clones, with some not included. The sample holds 150,000 or so clones; around 84% are singletons and the top ten take around 3%. Sequencing was done on a sample of PBMCs. These receptors originate from a middle-aged man in good health and CMV-seropositive.

J is TRBJ2-1 and V is TRBV23-1, with D tentatively TRBD1 (5 bases). TRBV23-1 is given ORF status, its function remaining uncertain. The CDR3 has 15 residues. The ends were cut back, 2 bases at V and 5 bases at J, with 13 bases in the middle. Written as DNA, the CDR3 is TGCGCCAGCAGTCAAAGATGCAGGGTCGACAATGAGCAGTTCTTC. Its translation is CASSQRCRVDNEQFF.

The table lists this clone with a few counts. The chain links TRBV7-8 to TRBJ2-1; 9 nucleotides align to TRBD2. CDR3 length equals 15 residues. From germline, CDR1 is SGHVS and CDR2 FQNEAQ. The ends lost 3 bases at V and 3 bases at J; junction bases unmatched: 3. The CDR3 DNA reads as TGTGCCAGCAGCTTGACTAGCGGAGTCTACAATGAGCAGTTCTTC. Its protein is CASSLTSGVYNEQFF.

This clone appeared a single time. This chain links TRBV7-2 with TRBJ1-1; maybe TRBD1 (5 bases). The V gene's germline CDR1 is SGHTA and CDR2 FQGNSA. V was clipped by 6 bases and J by 0 bases, with 8 bases between them. The CDR3 extends over 13 amino acids. CDR3: CASRRQLNTEAFF. The CDR3 DNA sequence: TGTGCCAGCAGGCGACAGCTGAACACTGAAGCTTTCTTT.

This clone has a handful of counts. The chain employs TRBV7-2 and TRBJ2-5, with a possible D match to TRBD2 (5 bases). CDR1 and CDR2 (germline): SGHTA, FQGNSA. The CDR3 contains 14 residues. V lost 3 bases to trimming and J lost 4 bases, with 12 bases between them. Here the CDR3 DNA reads TGTGCCAGCAGCTTGGGCCCCCGGGGAGAGACCCAGTACTTC. Translated, it gives CASSLGPRGETQYF.

The chain carries TRBV7-6 and TRBJ2-1; tentatively, D is TRBD2 (6 bases). Trimming removed 0 bases at V and 7 bases at J, with 16 bases between. Germline CDR1 reads SGHVS; CDR2 reads FNYEAQ. The CDR3 runs to 16 residues. CDR3 region: CASSLAPGREVNEQFF. In DNA form, the CDR3 reads TGTGCCAGCAGCTTAGCGCCCGGGAGAGAGGTGAATGAGCAGTTCTTC.

The V and J genes are TRBV18 and TRBJ2-3; 8 nucleotides match TRBD1. This CDR3 region has 16 residues. The germline V gene has CDR1 KGHSH and CDR2 LQKENI. Trimming cost V 3 bases and J 3 bases; bases outside gene matches: 8. The CDR3 spells CASSPSRGRGTDTQYF. CDR3 nucleotides: TGTGCCAGCTCACCCAGCAGGGGGCGAGGGACAGATACGCAGTATTTT.

V gene TRBV5-6 combines with J gene TRBJ2-7, with 7 bases aligning to TRBD1. Germline V lookup: CDR1 SGHDT, CDR2 YYEEEE. Trimming removed 4 bases from V and 2 bases from J; junction bases left unmatched: 3. The CDR3 has 13 residues. The CDR3 here is CASSLTGTYEQYF. Written as DNA, the CDR3 is TGTGCCAGCAGCCTGACAGGGACCTACGAGCAGTACTTC.

This sequence joins TRBV19 and TRBJ2-3, with 10 bases matching TRBD2. Per the germline V gene, CDR1 is LNHDA and CDR2 is SQIVND (reference sequence). J was trimmed by 0 bases and V by 5 bases; bases with no gene match: 5. The CDR3 is 16 residues long. The CDR3 spells CASSSPSGSSTDTQYF. In DNA form, the CDR3 reads TGTGCCAGTAGTTCTCCTAGCGGGAGTAGCACAGATACGCAGTATTTT.

The chain recombines TRBV6-5 with TRBJ1-4; D possibly corresponds to TRBD1 (5 bases). The CDR3 has 16 amino acids. Trimming removed 0 bases at V and 3 bases at J, with 11 bases between. The germline V gene encodes CDR1 MNHEY and CDR2 SVGAGI. CDR3 region: CASSYSRRVANEKLFF. CDR3 DNA: TGTGCCAGCAGTTACTCACGCAGGGTTGCTAATGAAAAACTGTTTTTT.

This chain joins TRBV6-1 and TRBJ1-2; 10 bases align to TRBD1. The CDR3 consists of 14 residues. Germline V CDR1 and CDR2: MNHNS, SASEGT. The trim removed 5 bases at V and 6 bases at J, leaving 6 bases unmatched. The CDR3 coding sequence is TGTGCCAGCAGTTATCGACAGGGGGCGAATGGCTACACCTTC. Translated, it gives CASSYRQGANGYTF.

This sequence joins TRBV2 and TRBJ2-1; D is perhaps TRBD2 (6 bases). The germline gives CDR1 SNHLY, CDR2 FYNNEI. V dropped 10 bases and J dropped 0 bases, with 13 bases sitting between them. CDR3 length: 14 residues. Here the CDR3 reads CATLRDGSYNEQFF. The CDR3 DNA sequence: TGTGCCACCCTGCGGGACGGCTCCTACAATGAGCAGTTCTTC.

The rearrangement joins TRBV19 to TRBJ1-5; D remains unclear. The CDR3 is 14 residues long. In germline, CDR1 is LNHDA, CDR2 SQIVND (reference sequence). The V end lost 3 bases, the J end lost 3 bases, and 9 bases lay between the germline ends. The CDR3 region is CASSMADYNQPQHF. In DNA, the CDR3 is TGTGCCAGTAGTATGGCAGACTACAATCAGCCCCAGCATTTT.

The sample holds a few counts of this clone. The J gene is TRBJ2-1, the V gene TRBV30, with a possible D match to TRBD2 (6 bases). Trimming removed 8 bases from V and 9 bases from J, with 8 bases in between. The CDR3 spans 9 residues. Germline V gene data show CDR1 as GTSNPN and CDR2 as SVGIG (reference sequence). The CDR3 is CAVGGEQFF. The CDR3 region has the DNA TGTGCCGTCGGGGGTGAGCAGTTCTTC.

This chain uses TRBV7-6 with TRBJ2-2; weak D call: TRBD2 (6 bases). The CDR3 runs 15 residues. The V end lost 5 bases, the J end lost 1 base, and 11 bases lay between the germline ends. Germline values: CDR1 SGHVS, CDR2 FNYEAQ. CDR3 sequence reads: CASSPLGLNTGELFF. CDR3 bases: TGTGCCAGCAGCCCCCTGGGACTGAACACCGGGGAGCTGTTTTTT.

The chain joins TRBV11-2 to TRBJ1-5; a possible D gene is TRBD1 (6 bases). The CDR3 sequence is 17 residues long. The germline V gene encodes CDR1 SGHAT and CDR2 FQNNGV. V dropped 7 bases and J dropped 2 bases, with 21 bases sitting between them. CDR3 in amino acids: CASTPGSGTLGNQPQHF. The CDR3, as DNA: TGTGCCAGCACCCCAGGCAGCGGGACATTAGGCAATCAGCCCCAGCATTTT.

Note on this clone: The sample has other DNA sequences that encode this CDR3 too. V is TRBV30 and J is TRBJ1-6; tentatively, D is TRBD1 (6 bases). The germline gives CDR1 GTSNPN, CDR2 SVGIG (reference sequence). This CDR3 contains 18 residues. V shed 4 bases and J shed 2 bases, with 21 bases lying between them. CDR3 DNA sequence: TGTGCCTGGACTAACCCCCTTAACAGGGACACCTATAATTCACCCCTCCACTTT. Protein sequence: CAWTNPLNRDTYNSPLHF.

In this sample, this clone turned up once. CDR3: CASEGQGNEKLFF. CDR3 nucleotide sequence: TGTGCCAGCGAAGGACAGGGGAACGAAAAACTGTTTTTT. This chain uses TRBV11-2 with TRBJ1-4; 9 bases line up with TRBD1. The CDR3 length is 13 residues. Germline CDR1 reads SGHAT; CDR2 reads FQNNGV. After removal of 8 bases from V and 8 bases from J, the junction contained 6 bases not matched to a gene. Drawing the rest from reference TRBV11-2 and TRBJ1-4, the complete variable domain is EAGVAQSPRYKIIEKRQSVAFWCNPISGHATLYWYQQILGQGPKLLIQFQNNGVVDDSQLPKDRFSAERLKGVDSTLKIQPAKLEDSAVYLCASEGQGNEKLFFGSGTQLSVL.

The gene calls are TRBV9 and TRBJ1-3, with TRBD1 matching over 9 bases. V was clipped by 3 bases and J by 0 bases; unmatched bases: 7. CDR3 size: 17 residues. Germline V gene data show CDR1 as SGDLS and CDR2 as YYNGEE. For the CDR3, the DNA is TGTGCCAGCAGCGGGGGGACAGGGACCTTCTCTGGAAACACCATATATTTT. It yields the protein CASSGGTGTFSGNTIYF.

The chain is built from TRBV23-1 and TRBJ1-4; D is unclear. TRBV23-1 is assigned to the ORF class and has an uncertain function. The CDR3 is 18 amino acids. Trimming left V 1 base short and J 7 bases short, with 22 bases between. The CDR3 bases are TGCGCCAGCAGTCAATGGAGGACTGATGAGACGGCAGGTGAAAAACTGTTTTTT. Its protein is CASSQWRTDETAGEKLFF.

The chain is built from TRBV2 and TRBJ2-3; weak D call: TRBD1 (6 bases). The V and J ends lost 3 bases and 2 bases respectively, with 15 bases between them. This CDR3 is 16 amino acids long. In germline, CDR1 is SNHLY, CDR2 FYNNEI. Written as DNA, the CDR3 is TGTGCCAGCAGTGACGGTGGCAGGGGTTCCACAGATACGCAGTATTTT. Translated: CASSDGGRGSTDTQYF.

The chain links TRBV15 to TRBJ2-5; unclear D gene. This CDR3 contains 17 residues. V gave up 4 bases and J gave up 2 bases, with 20 bases separating them. Germline-derived CDR1 and CDR2 are LNHNV and YYDKDF (reference sequence). CDR3 sequence reads: CATSKPTGGLRQETQYF. The CDR3 DNA follows: TGTGCCACCAGCAAACCAACCGGTGGGCTCAGGCAAGAGACCCAGTACTTC.

This chain links TRBV25-1 with TRBJ2-3; 8 bases fit TRBD2. V lost 9 bases and J lost 8; bases outside the gene matches: 4. Germline loops: CDR1 MGHDK, CDR2 SYGVNS. The CDR3 runs 11 residues. In DNA form, the CDR3 reads TGTGCCAGTACTAGCGGCGGTACGCAGTATTTT. Its protein product is CASTSGGTQYF.

The chain couples TRBV11-3 to TRBJ2-1; D remains ambiguous. CDR1 SGHNT and CDR2 YENEEA come from the germline V gene. The CDR3 has 15 residues. Deletions cut 5 bases from V and 4 bases from J, with 15 bases between. Here the CDR3 DNA reads TGTGCCAGCAGCAGATCAGACGGAGTTTACAATGAGCAGTTCTTC. Translating it yields CASSRSDGVYNEQFF. Filled out from reference TRBV11-3 and TRBJ2-1, the complete variable domain reads EAGVVQSPRYKIIEKKQPVAFWCNPISGHNTLYWYLQNLGQGPELLIRYENEEAVDDSQLPKDRFSAERLKGVDSTLKIQPAELGDSAVYLCASSRSDGVYNEQFFGPGTRLTVL.

This chain connects TRBV15 to TRBJ1-2; a possible D gene is TRBD1 (6 bases). Per germline, CDR1 LNHNV and CDR2 YYDKDF (reference sequence). CDR3 size: 14 residues. Trimming removed 1 base from V and 7 bases from J, with 13 bases in between. CDR3 nucleotide sequence: TGTGCCACCAGCAGAGGAACAGGGAAGACTGGCTACACCTTC. Translating it yields CATSRGTGKTGYTF.

This clone appeared a single time. The V call is TRBV9, the J call TRBJ2-4; no clear D. V was clipped by 0 bases and J by 10 bases, with 5 bases between them. Germline lookup yields CDR1 SGDLS and CDR2 YYNGEE. This CDR3 has 11 residues. CDR3 DNA: TGTGCCAGCAGCGTAGATAATATTCAGTACTTC. Encoded protein: CASSVDNIQYF.

The V and J genes are TRBV7-8 and TRBJ2-5, with unresolved D. Germline CDR1 SGHVS, CDR2 FQNEAQ. Trimming took 5 bases from V and 2 from J, leaving 6 bases between them. The CDR3 extends over 12 amino acids. The chain's CDR3 is CASSLIQETQYF. Written as DNA, the CDR3 is TGTGCCAGCAGCCTAATTCAAGAGACCCAGTACTTC.

V is TRBV6-6 and J is TRBJ2-5; no clear D. Germline V gene data show CDR1 as MNHNY and CDR2 as SVGAGI (reference sequence). The CDR3 consists of 11 residues. V dropped 6 bases and J dropped 1 base, with 3 bases sitting between them. CDR3 sequence (DNA): TGTGCCAGCAGCGTCCAAGAGACCCAGTACTTC. It translates to CASSVQETQYF.

The rearrangement uses TRBV7-2 and TRBJ2-2; possibly TRBD2 for D (5 bases). Germline V gene lookup returns CDR1 SGHTA and CDR2 FQGNSA. V lost 3 bases, J lost 1 base, and 9 bases lay in between. This CDR3 spans 15 amino acids. CDR3 sequence reads: CASSFGLRNTGELFF. The DNA of the CDR3 is TGTGCCAGCAGCTTTGGACTTAGGAACACCGGGGAGCTGTTTTTT. Full variable domain (rest looked up from reference TRBV7-2 and TRBJ2-2): GAGVSQSPSNKVTEKGKDVELRCDPISGHTALYWYRQSLGQGLEFLIYFQGNSAPDKSGLPSDRFSAERTGGSVSTLTIQRTQQEDSAVYLCASSFGLRNTGELFFGEGSRLTVL.

V and J are TRBV5-1 and TRBJ2-5; TRBD2 matches 14 bases. The CDR3 sequence is 17 residues long. The J segment lost 1 base and the V segment lost 2 bases, leaving 4 bases of the junction unmatched. Germline-derived CDR1 and CDR2 are SGHRS and YFSETQ. The CDR3 loop reads CASSLGTSGGPQETQYF. The CDR3, as DNA: TGCGCCAGCAGCTTAGGGACTAGCGGGGGACCCCAAGAGACCCAGTACTTC.